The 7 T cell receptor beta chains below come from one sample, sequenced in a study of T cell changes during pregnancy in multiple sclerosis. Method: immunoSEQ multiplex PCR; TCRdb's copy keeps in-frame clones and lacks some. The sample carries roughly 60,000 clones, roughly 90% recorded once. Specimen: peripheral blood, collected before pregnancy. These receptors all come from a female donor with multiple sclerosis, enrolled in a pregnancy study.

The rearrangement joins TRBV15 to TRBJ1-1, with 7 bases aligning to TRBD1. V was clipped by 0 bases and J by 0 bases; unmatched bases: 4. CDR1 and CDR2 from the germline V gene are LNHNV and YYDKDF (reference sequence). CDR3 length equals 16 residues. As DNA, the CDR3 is TGTGCCACCAGCAGAGATCTTGGGACAGTGAACACTGAAGCTTTCTTT. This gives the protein CATSRDLGTVNTEAFF.

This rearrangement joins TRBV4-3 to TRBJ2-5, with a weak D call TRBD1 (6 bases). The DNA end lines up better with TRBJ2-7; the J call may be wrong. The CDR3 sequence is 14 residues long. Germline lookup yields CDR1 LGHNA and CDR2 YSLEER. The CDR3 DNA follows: TGCGCCAGCAGCCAAGATCAGGACAGCTACGAGCAGTACTTC. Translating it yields CASSQDQDSYEQYF.

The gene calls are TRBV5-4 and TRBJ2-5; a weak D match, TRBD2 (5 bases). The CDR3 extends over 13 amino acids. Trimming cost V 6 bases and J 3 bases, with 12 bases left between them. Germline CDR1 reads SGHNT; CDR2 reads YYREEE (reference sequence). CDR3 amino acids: CASTPNGEETQYF. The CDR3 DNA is TGTGCCAGCACCCCGAACGGGGAAGAGACCCAGTACTTC.

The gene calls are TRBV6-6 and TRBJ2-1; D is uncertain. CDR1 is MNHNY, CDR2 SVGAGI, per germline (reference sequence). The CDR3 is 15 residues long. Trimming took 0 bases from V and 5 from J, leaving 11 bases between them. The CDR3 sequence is CASSYSIGRDNEQFF. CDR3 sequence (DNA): TGTGCCAGCAGTTACTCGATCGGCCGGGACAATGAGCAGTTCTTC.

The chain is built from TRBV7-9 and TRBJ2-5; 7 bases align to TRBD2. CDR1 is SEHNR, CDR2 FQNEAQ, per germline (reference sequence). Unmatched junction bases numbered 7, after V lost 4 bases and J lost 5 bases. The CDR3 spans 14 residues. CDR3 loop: CASSSWGGSETQYF. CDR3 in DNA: TGTGCCAGCAGCTCTTGGGGGGGATCGGAGACCCAGTACTTC. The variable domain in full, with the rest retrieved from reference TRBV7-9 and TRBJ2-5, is DTGVSQNPRHKITKRGQNVTFRCDPISEHNRLYWYRQTLGQGPEFLTYFQNEAQLEKSRLLSDRFSAERPKGSFSTLEIQRTEQGDSAMYLCASSSWGGSETQYFGPGTRLLVL.

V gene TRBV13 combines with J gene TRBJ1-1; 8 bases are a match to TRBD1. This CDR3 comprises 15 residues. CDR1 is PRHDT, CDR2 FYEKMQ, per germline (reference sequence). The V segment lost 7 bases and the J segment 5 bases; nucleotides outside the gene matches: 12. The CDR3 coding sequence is TGTGCCAGCAACAGGGGGGGAGGTAGGGAGACTGAAGCTTTCTTT. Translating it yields CASNRGGGRETEAFF.

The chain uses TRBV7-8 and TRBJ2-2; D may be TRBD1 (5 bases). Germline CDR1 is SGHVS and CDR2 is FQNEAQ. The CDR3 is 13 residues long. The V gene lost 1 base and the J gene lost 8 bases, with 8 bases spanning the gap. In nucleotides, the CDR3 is TGTGCCAGCAGCTTAGACAGGTCTGGGGAGCTGTTTTTT. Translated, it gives CASSLDRSGELFF. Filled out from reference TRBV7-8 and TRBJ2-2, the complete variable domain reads GAGVSQSPRYKVAKRGQDVALRCDPISGHVSLFWYQQALGQGPEFLTYFQNEAQLDKSGLPSDRFFAERPEGSVSTLKIQRTQQEDSAVYLCASSLDRSGELFFGEGSRLTVL.